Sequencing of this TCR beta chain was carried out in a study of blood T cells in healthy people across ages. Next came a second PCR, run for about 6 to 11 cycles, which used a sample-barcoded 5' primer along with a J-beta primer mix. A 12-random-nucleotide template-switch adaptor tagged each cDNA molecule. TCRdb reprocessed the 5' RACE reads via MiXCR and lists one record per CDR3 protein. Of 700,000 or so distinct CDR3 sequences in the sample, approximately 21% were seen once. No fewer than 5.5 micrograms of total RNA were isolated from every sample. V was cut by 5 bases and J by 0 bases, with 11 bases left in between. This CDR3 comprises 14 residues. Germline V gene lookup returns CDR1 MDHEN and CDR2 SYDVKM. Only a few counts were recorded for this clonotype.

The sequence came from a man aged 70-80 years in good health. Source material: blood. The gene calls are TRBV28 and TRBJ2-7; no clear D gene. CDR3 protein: CASSPPRSSYEQYF. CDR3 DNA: TGTGCCAGCAGTCCCCCCCGGAGCTCCTACGAGCAGTACTTC.